The next 18 T cell receptor beta chains were all read from a single sample in a study of cytomegalovirus exposure and HLA in healthy donors. 13 Jbeta primers and 60 Vbeta primers were used for the PCR. TCRdb's copy holds only in-frame clones and misses some; the assay was immunoSEQ multiplex PCR. The profile shows about 82,000 clones, approximately 81% of them singletons. Specimen: PBMCs. The receptors shown here come from a woman between 45 and 65 years old in good health and CMV-seropositive.

The CDR3 region has the DNA TGTGCCAGCAGCTTGGGTAGCGGTCCCACAGATACGCAGTATTTT. Its protein is CASSLGSGPTDTQYF. The chain joins TRBV5-6 to TRBJ2-3, with TRBD2 as a possible D gene (6 bases). Germline CDR1 reads SGHDT; CDR2 reads YYEEEE. V lost 0 bases to trimming and J lost 2 bases, with 10 bases between them. The CDR3 has 15 amino acids.

This chain joins TRBV5-8 and TRBJ2-2, with D perhaps matching TRBD2 (6 bases). The germline CDR1 and CDR2 sequences are SGHTS and YDEGEE. Trimming cost V 0 bases and J 2 bases, with 11 bases left between them. The CDR3 loop spans 16 amino acids. CDR3 sequence reads: CASSLEGGKNTGELFF. CDR3 DNA: TGTGCCAGCAGCTTGGAAGGCGGGAAAAACACCGGGGAGCTGTTTTTT.

The chain joins TRBV29-1 to TRBJ2-7; 8 nucleotides match TRBD1. CDR1 and CDR2 (germline): SQVTM, ANQGSEA. The trim removed 7 bases at V and 4 bases at J, leaving 6 bases unmatched. This CDR3 region has 12 residues. The CDR3 bases are TGCAGCGCCATCAGGGGGCGATACGAGCAGTACTTC. This codes for CSAIRGRYEQYF.

The rearrangement links TRBV7-2 to TRBJ2-1, with TRBD1 as a possible D gene (5 bases). Germline V lookup: CDR1 SGHTA, CDR2 FQGNSA. The CDR3 loop spans 13 amino acids. V lost 0 bases, J lost 7 bases, and 7 bases lay in between. The CDR3 is CASSLAGVNEQFF. CDR3 nucleotides: TGTGCCAGCAGCTTAGCAGGGGTTAATGAGCAGTTCTTC.

This chain joins TRBV2 and TRBJ1-1; possible D gene TRBD1, 6 bases. V lost 8 bases and J lost 1, with 8 bases in between. The CDR3 is 12 amino acids. Germline assignment: CDR1 SNHLY and CDR2 FYNNEI. Written as DNA, the CDR3 is TGTGCCAGCGGGACACCGAACACTGAAGCTTTCTTT. Its protein is CASGTPNTEAFF.

CDR3 coding DNA: TGTGCCAGCAGCCCGTCTGTACAGGGTGAAGCTTTCTTT. This codes for CASSPSVQGEAFF. The chain recombines TRBV6-4 with TRBJ1-1; D possibly corresponds to TRBD1 (6 bases). The CDR3 totals 13 residues. Germline V gives CDR1 MRHNA, CDR2 SNTAGT. Trimming removed 6 bases at V and 7 bases at J, with 15 bases between.

This clone was recorded once. CDR3 sequence reads: CASSVVAGGAKGYTF. CDR3 in DNA: TGTGCCAGCAGCGTCGTTGCAGGGGGCGCAAAGGGCTACACCTTC. The chain links TRBV2 to TRBJ1-2, with 8 bases fitting TRBD1. Germline V gene lookup returns CDR1 SNHLY and CDR2 FYNNEI. The junction had 14 bases not matched to a gene; V was cut back by 6 bases and J by 8 bases. There are 15 residues in the CDR3.

This clone was counted between two and nine times. The chain recombines TRBV30 with TRBJ1-2; 7 nucleotides agree with TRBD1. V lost 1 base and J lost 8; bases outside the gene matches: 16. The germline V gene has CDR1 GTSNPN and CDR2 SVGIG (reference sequence). This CDR3 comprises 16 residues. The CDR3 region is CAWSGLARGPARGYTF. In nucleotides, the CDR3 is TGTGCCTGGAGTGGCTTAGCGAGGGGGCCCGCACGGGGCTACACCTTC.

The J gene is TRBJ1-5, the V gene TRBV4-2; D might be TRBD1 (6 bases). Trimming left V 3 bases short and J 11 bases short, with 20 bases between. The CDR3 is 15 residues long. Germline V gives CDR1 LGHNA, CDR2 YNFKEQ. The CDR3 nucleotides are TGTGCCAGCAGCCAGGACCTAACAGGGAGGGTGGCCCAGCATTTT. This codes for CASSQDLTGRVAQHF.

In this sample, this clone turned up once. The chain has TRBV7-2 and TRBJ1-1, with TRBD1 as a possible D gene (5 bases). Germline CDR1 is SGHTA and CDR2 is FQGNSA. This CDR3 has 13 residues. Trimming left V 0 bases short and J 5 bases short, with 7 bases between. This CDR3 reads CASSLAGDTEAFF. For the CDR3, the DNA is TGTGCCAGCAGCTTAGCAGGGGATACTGAAGCTTTCTTT.

The CDR3 is CASSVELAGTYEQYF. The CDR3 DNA is TGTGCCAGCAGCGTAGAACTAGCGGGAACCTACGAGCAGTACTTC. The chain is built from TRBV9 and TRBJ2-7; 10 nucleotides match TRBD2. In germline, CDR1 is SGDLS, CDR2 YYNGEE. The CDR3 is made up of 15 amino acids. The ends lost 0 bases at V and 2 bases at J; junction bases unmatched: 2.

The CDR3 loop is CASSLFDISYEQYF. CDR3 DNA: TGTGCCAGCAGCTTATTCGACATCTCCTACGAGCAGTACTTC. The chain has TRBV11-3 and TRBJ2-7; no clear D. V was clipped by 2 bases and J by 0 bases, with 8 bases between them. Per germline, CDR1 SGHNT and CDR2 YENEEA. This CDR3 spans 14 amino acids.

V and J are TRBV5-6 and TRBJ1-5; D is perhaps TRBD1 (6 bases). V was cut by 3 bases and J by 6 bases, with 13 bases left in between. This CDR3 has 14 residues. Germline CDR1 is SGHDT and CDR2 is YYEEEE. The CDR3 region is CASSSLGGSQPQHF. The CDR3 DNA follows: TGTGCCAGCAGCTCTCTAGGGGGAAGTCAGCCCCAGCATTTT.

This sequence joins TRBV15 and TRBJ2-3, with a tentative D call TRBD1 (6 bases). There are 17 residues in the CDR3. From germline, CDR1 is LNHNV and CDR2 YYDKDF (reference sequence). Trimming removed 2 bases from V and 6 bases from J, with 21 bases in between. CDR3 DNA: TGTGCCACCAGCAGACCTGGGACACCCCCGTTGTTGGATACGCAGTATTTT. Encoded protein: CATSRPGTPPLLDTQYF.

CDR3 in DNA: TGTGCCATCAGTGAGAGAACAGGCCTTCAAGAGACCCAGTACTTC. It is translated as CAISERTGLQETQYF. The chain links TRBV10-3 to TRBJ2-5; the D gene is possibly TRBD1 (5 bases). Germline lookup yields CDR1 ENHRY and CDR2 SYGVKD. This CDR3 contains 15 residues. Trimming stripped 2 bases from V and 2 bases from J, with 12 bases between.

The V gene is TRBV9, the J gene TRBJ1-5; tentatively, D is TRBD1 (5 bases). V was shortened by 5 bases and J by 0 bases, with 12 bases between the two germline ends. Germline values: CDR1 SGDLS, CDR2 YYNGEE. CDR3 length equals 15 residues. This CDR3 reads CASSSGGLSNQPQHF. For the CDR3, the DNA is TGTGCCAGCAGTTCCGGGGGACTTAGCAATCAGCCCCAGCATTTT.

A few counts support this clone. This rearrangement joins TRBV28 to TRBJ2-7; D is perhaps TRBD2 (6 bases). CDR3 length equals 15 residues. Trimming took 6 bases from V and 6 from J, leaving 21 bases between them. The germline V gene encodes CDR1 MDHEN and CDR2 SYDVKM. The CDR3 loop is CASSRGTGVMFEQYF. The CDR3 coding sequence is TGTGCCAGCAGCCGCGGGACCGGGGTAATGTTCGAGCAGTACTTC.

A single count supports this clone. The chain links TRBV2 to TRBJ2-7; 7 bases line up with TRBD2. Trimming at V came to 0 bases and at J to 3 bases, leaving 8 bases not matched to a gene. The germline CDR1 and CDR2 sequences are SNHLY and FYNNEI. This CDR3 comprises 16 residues. The CDR3 spells CASSEARGMGSYEQYF. The DNA of the CDR3 is TGTGCCAGCAGTGAAGCGCGGGGGATGGGGAGCTACGAGCAGTACTTC. The full variable domain, in which reference TRBV2 and TRBJ2-7 provide the parts outside the CDR3, is EPEVTQTPSHQVTQMGQEVILRCVPISNHLYFYWYRQILGQKVEFLVSFYNNEISEKSEIFDDQFSVERPDGSNFTLKIRSTKLEDSAMYFCASSEARGMGSYEQYFGPGTRLTVT.